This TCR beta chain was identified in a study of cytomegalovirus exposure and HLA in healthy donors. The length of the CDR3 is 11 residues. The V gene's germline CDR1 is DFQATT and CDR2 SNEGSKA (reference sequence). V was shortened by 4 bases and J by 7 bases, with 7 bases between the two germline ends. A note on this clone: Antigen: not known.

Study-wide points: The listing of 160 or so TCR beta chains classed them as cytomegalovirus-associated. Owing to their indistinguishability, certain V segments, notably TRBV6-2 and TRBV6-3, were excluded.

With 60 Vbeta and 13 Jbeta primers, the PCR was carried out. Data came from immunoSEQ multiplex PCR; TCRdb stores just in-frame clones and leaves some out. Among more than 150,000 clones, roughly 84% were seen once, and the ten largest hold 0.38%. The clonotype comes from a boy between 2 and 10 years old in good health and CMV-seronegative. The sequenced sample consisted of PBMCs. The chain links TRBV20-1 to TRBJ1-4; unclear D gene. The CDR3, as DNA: TGCAGTGCTAAGGAGGGTGAAAAACTGTTTTTT. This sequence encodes CSAKEGEKLFF.